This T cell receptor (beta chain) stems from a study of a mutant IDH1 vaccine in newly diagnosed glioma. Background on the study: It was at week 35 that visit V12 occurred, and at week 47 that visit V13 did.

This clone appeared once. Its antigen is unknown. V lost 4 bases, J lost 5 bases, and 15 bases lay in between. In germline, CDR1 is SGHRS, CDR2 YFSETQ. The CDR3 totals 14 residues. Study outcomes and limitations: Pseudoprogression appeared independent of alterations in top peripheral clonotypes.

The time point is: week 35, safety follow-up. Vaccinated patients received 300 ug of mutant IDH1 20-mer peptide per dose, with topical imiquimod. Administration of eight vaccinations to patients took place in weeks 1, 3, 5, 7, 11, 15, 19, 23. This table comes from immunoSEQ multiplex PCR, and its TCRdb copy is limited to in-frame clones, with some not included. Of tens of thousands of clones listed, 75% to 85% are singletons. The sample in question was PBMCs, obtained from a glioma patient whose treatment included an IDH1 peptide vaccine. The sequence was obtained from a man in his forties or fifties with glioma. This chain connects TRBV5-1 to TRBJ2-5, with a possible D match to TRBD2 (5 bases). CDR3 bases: TGCGCCAGCAGCCCGGGGTTGGTGGGGGAGACCCAGTACTTC. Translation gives CASSPGLVGETQYF.